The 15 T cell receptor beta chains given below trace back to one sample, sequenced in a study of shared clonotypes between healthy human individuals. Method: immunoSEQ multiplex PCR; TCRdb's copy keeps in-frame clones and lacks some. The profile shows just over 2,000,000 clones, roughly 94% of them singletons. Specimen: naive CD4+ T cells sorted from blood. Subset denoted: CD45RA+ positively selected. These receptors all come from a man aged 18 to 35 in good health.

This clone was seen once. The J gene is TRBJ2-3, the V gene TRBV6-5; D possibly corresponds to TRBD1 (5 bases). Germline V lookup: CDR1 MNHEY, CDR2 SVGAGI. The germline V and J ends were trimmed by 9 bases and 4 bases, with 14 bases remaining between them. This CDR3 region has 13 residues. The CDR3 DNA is TGTGCCAGGCAGGGTGCTTCTCCAGATACGCAGTATTTT. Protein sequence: CARQGASPDTQYF.

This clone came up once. In DNA, the CDR3 is TGCGCCAGCAGTGAGGCGAGGGGTGAGCAGTTCTTC. Its translation is CASSEARGEQFF. The rearrangement uses TRBV10-1 and TRBJ2-1; D is tentatively TRBD1 or TRBD2 (5 bases each). V shed 2 bases and J shed 9 bases, with 8 bases lying between them. This CDR3 is built from 12 residues. Looked up from germline, CDR1 is WNHNN and CDR2 is SYGVQD (reference sequence).

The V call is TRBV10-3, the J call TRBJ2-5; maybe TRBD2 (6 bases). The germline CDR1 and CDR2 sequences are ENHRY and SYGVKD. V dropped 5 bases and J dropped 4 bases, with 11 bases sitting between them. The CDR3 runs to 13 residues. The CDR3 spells CAISWGERETQYF. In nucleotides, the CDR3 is TGTGCCATCAGTTGGGGGGAGCGAGAGACCCAGTACTTC.

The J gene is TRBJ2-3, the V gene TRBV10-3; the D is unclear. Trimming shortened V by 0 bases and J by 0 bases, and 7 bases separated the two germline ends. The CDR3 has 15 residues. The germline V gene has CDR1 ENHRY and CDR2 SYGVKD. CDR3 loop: CAISESSISTDTQYF. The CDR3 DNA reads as TGTGCCATCAGTGAGTCTAGTATAAGCACAGATACGCAGTATTTT.

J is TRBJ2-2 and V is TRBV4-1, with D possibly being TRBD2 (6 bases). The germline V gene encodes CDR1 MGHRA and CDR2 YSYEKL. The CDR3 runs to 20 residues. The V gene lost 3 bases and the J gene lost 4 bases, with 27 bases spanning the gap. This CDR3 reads CASSHPLAQSSHITTGELFF. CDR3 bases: TGCGCCAGCAGCCACCCACTAGCCCAATCCTCCCATATAACCACCGGGGAGCTGTTTTTT.

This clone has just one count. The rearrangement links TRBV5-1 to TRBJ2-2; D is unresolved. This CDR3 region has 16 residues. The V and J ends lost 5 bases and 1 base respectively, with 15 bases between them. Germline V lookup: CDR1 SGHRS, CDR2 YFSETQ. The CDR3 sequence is CASSLSRALNTGELFF. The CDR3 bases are TGCGCCAGCAGTTTAAGCCGGGCCCTGAACACCGGGGAGCTGTTTTTT.

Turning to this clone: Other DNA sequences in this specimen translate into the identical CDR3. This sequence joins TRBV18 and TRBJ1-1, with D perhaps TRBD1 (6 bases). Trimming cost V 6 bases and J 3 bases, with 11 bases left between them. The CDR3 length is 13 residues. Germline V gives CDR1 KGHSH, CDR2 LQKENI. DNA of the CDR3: TGTGCCAGCTCGCCAAACAGGGACACTGAAGCTTTCTTT. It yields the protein CASSPNRDTEAFF.

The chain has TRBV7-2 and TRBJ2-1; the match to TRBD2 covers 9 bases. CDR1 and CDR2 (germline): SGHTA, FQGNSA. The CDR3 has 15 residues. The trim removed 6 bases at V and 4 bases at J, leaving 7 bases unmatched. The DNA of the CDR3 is TGTGCCAGCAGGGGGTCGACTAGCGGTTACAATGAGCAGTTCTTC. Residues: CASRGSTSGYNEQFF.

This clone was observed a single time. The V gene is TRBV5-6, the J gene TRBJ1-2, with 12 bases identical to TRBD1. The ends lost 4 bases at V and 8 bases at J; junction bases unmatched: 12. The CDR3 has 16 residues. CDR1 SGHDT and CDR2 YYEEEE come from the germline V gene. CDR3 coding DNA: TGTGCCAGCAGCCCCCAGGCCGGGACAGGGGGCCTAGGCTACACCTTC. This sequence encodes CASSPQAGTGGLGYTF.

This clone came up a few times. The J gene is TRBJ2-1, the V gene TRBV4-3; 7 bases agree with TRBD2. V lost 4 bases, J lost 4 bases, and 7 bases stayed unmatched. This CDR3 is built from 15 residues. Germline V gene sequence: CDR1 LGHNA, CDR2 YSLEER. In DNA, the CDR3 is TGCGCCAGCAGCCGGCTAGCGGCACTATACAATGAGCAGTTCTTC. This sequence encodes CASSRLAALYNEQFF.

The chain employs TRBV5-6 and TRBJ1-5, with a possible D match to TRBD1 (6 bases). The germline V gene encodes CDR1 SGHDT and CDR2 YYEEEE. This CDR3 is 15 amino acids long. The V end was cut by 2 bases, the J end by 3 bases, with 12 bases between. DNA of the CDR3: TGTGCCAGCAGCTTCAGGTCAGGGGCCAATCAGCCCCAGCATTTT. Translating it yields CASSFRSGANQPQHF. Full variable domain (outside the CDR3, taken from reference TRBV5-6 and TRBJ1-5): DAGVTQSPTHLIKTRGQQVTLRCSPKSGHDTVSWYQQALGQGPQFIFQYYEEEERQRGNFPDRFSGHQFPNYSSELNVNALLLGDSALYLCASSFRSGANQPQHFGDGTRLSIL.

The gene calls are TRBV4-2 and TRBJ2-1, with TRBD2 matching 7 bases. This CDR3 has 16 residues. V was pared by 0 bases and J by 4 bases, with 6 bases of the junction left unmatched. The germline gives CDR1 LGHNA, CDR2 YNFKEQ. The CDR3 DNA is TGTGCCAGCAGCCAAGATTTGGAGCGGGGATACAATGAGCAGTTCTTC. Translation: CASSQDLERGYNEQFF.

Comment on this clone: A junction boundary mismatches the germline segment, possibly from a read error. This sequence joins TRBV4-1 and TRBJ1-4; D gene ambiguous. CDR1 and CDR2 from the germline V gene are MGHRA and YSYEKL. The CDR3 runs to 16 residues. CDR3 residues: CASSQTRTGSKEKLFF. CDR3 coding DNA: TGCGCCAGCAGCCAAACTCGGACGGGTTCTAAGGAAAAACTGTTTTTT.

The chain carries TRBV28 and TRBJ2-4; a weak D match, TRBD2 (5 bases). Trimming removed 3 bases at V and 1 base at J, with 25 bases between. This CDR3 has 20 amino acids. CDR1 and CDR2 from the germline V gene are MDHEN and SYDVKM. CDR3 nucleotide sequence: TGTGCCAGCAGTTTGGGAGTCCCACCGTGGGCCCTCGAGGCCAAAAACATTCAGTACTTC. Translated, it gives CASSLGVPPWALEAKNIQYF.

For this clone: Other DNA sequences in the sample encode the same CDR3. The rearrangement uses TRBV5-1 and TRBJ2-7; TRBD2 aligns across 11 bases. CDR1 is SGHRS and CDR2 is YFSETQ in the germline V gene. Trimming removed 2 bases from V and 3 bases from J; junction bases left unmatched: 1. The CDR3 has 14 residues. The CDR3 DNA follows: TGCGCCAGCAGCTTACTAGCGGGAGACTACGAGCAGTACTTC. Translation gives CASSLLAGDYEQYF.